This T cell receptor (beta chain) was identified during a study of cytomegalovirus exposure and HLA in healthy donors. Study summary: The 120 or so validation repertoires were produced on the same platform as the roughly 720 repertoires of the first cohort. This was reported in a later analysis.

Concerning this clone: What it recognizes is unknown.

Notes on the study in general: In vitro checks showed that a few CMV-associated chains really do target CMV antigens. High specificity and sensitivity for cytomegalovirus status were reported for the classifier.

Trimming removed 6 bases from V and 8 bases from J, with 14 bases in between. This CDR3 is 12 amino acids long. Germline lookup yields CDR1 SQVTM and CDR2 ANQGSEA. Here immunoSEQ multiplex PCR was the method, and the copy in TCRdb shows in-frame clones only, minus some. The sample has a few hundred thousand clones; roughly 89% are singletons. This receptor was taken from a young woman in good health and CMV-seronegative. The sequenced material came from PBMCs. V gene TRBV29-1 combines with J gene TRBJ2-1; D remains unclear. The CDR3 region is CSVMADWDEQFF. CDR3 nucleotides: TGCAGCGTGATGGCCGACTGGGATGAGCAGTTCTTC.